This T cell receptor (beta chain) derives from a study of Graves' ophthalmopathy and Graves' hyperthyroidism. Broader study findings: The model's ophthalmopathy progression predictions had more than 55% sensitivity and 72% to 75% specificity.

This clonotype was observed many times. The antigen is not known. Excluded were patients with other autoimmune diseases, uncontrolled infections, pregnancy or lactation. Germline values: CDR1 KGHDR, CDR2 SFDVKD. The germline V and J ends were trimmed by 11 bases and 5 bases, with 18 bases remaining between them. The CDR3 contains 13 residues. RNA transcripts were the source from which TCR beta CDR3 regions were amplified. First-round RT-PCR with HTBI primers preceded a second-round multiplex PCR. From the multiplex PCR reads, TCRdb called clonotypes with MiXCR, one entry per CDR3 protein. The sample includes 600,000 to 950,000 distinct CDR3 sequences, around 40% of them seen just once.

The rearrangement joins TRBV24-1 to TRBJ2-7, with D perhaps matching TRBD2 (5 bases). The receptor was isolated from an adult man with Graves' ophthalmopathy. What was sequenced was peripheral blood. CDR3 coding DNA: TGTGCCAACAGCAGCGGCCCGAGCGACGAGCAGTACTTC. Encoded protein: CANSSGPSDEQYF.